A single sample is the source of the 16 T cell receptor beta chains below, sequenced in a study of human T cells and chemical hapten exposure. Noted time point: patch test 2, 6 weeks after DPC sensitization. Treatment given: therapeutic diphenylcyclopropenone sensitization with weekly scalp DPC. TCRdb recomputed calls from the RACE reads with MiXCR, one row per CDR3 protein. The sample consists of some 150,000 distinct CDR3 sequences, 10% to 15% of them appearing once. Source: whole blood, taken in connection with sensitization to the hapten diphenylcyclopropenone (DPC). The receptor source for this set is a woman in her fifties or sixties with alopecia areata. Some clones in this sample may be carry-over from other donors' samples.

V and J are TRBV19 and TRBJ1-5; D uncertain. The V and J ends lost 11 bases and 2 bases respectively, with 16 bases between them. CDR3 length equals 14 residues. Per the germline V gene, CDR1 is LNHDA and CDR2 is SQIVND (reference sequence). CDR3 in DNA: TGTGCCTCGGTAGGCGGAATGGGCAATCAGCCCCAGCATTTT. Translating gives CASVGGMGNQPQHF.

This sequence joins TRBV7-2 and TRBJ2-1; perhaps TRBD1 as D (6 bases). The germline V gene encodes CDR1 SGHTA and CDR2 FQGNSA. This CDR3 contains 17 residues. Trimming took off 3 bases at V and 5 bases at J, with 20 bases between the two ends. This CDR3 reads CASSFSRGGGADNEQFF. The CDR3 nucleotides are TGTGCCAGCAGCTTCTCCAGGGGCGGTGGGGCCGACAATGAGCAGTTCTTC.

This clonotype has only a few counts. Here the CDR3 reads CASTQTWNTEAFF. Here the CDR3 DNA reads TGTGCCAGCACCCAGACATGGAACACTGAAGCTTTCTTT. The V gene is TRBV12-3 or TRBV12-4, the J gene TRBJ1-1; no definite D call. Trimming removed 7 bases from V and 1 base from J, with 10 bases in between. There are 13 residues in the CDR3.

This clonotype was observed many times. As DNA, the CDR3 is TGTGCCTGGAGTGTACGCGGAGCCCGCGGCGAGCAGTACTTC. It codes for CAWSVRGARGEQYF. The chain joins TRBV30 to TRBJ2-7, with D unclear. CDR3 length: 14 residues. Trimming stripped 0 bases from V and 6 bases from J, with 15 bases between. The germline CDR1 and CDR2 sequences are GTSNPN and SVGIG (reference sequence).

V is TRBV6-2 or TRBV6-3 and J is TRBJ1-2; tentatively, D is TRBD1 (5 bases). The V and J ends lost 2 bases and 5 bases respectively, with 12 bases between them. In germline, CDR1 is MNHEY, CDR2 SVGEGT. The CDR3 extends over 14 amino acids. This CDR3 reads CASSYRRGEYGYTF. CDR3 sequence (DNA): TGTGCCAGCAGTTACCGCCGGGGGGAGTATGGCTACACCTTC.

The chain joins TRBV29-1 to TRBJ2-2; TRBD2 matches at 11 bases. The CDR3 contains 17 residues. V was clipped by 6 bases and J by 0 bases; unmatched bases: 9. Germline V CDR1 and CDR2: SQVTM, ANQGSEA. The CDR3 DNA sequence: TGCAGCGTGGGTTGGCTAGCGGGAGGTTCGAACACCGGGGAGCTGTTTTTT. Translating gives CSVGWLAGGSNTGELFF.

This clonotype was observed a few times. This rearrangement joins TRBV6-6 to TRBJ2-5; D call uncertain. Trimming removed 10 bases from V and 3 bases from J, with 12 bases in between. The germline V gene has CDR1 MNHNY and CDR2 SVGAGI (reference sequence). This CDR3 has 12 residues. Written as DNA, the CDR3 is TGTGCCACCAAGACCGCTAAAGAGACCCAGTACTTC. Residues: CATKTAKETQYF.

This clonotype was observed many times. CDR3 sequence reads: CASSSTSGLGEQYF. The CDR3 DNA reads TGCGCCAGCAGCTCGACTAGCGGGCTGGGCGAGCAGTACTTC. This chain links TRBV5-1 with TRBJ2-7; 10 nucleotides line up with TRBD2. The CDR3 sequence is 14 residues long. Germline V gives CDR1 SGHRS, CDR2 YFSETQ. Trimming took 3 bases from V and 6 from J; bases not matched to a gene: 6. Full variable domain (outside the CDR3, taken from reference TRBV5-1 and TRBJ2-7): KAGVTQTPRYLIKTRGQQVTLSCSPISGHRSVSWYQQTPGQGLQFLFEYFSETQRNKGNFPGRFSGRQFSNSRSEMNVSTLELGDSALYLCASSSTSGLGEQYFGPGTRLTVT.

This chain joins TRBV2 and TRBJ1-1, with D uncertain. The CDR3 totals 12 residues. Trimming pared 10 bases from V and 6 bases from J, leaving 15 bases between. Germline-derived CDR1 and CDR2 are SNHLY and FYNNEI. Written as DNA, the CDR3 is TGTGCCACCTACAAAGGGTTCTCTGAAGCTTTCTTT. It is translated as CATYKGFSEAFF.

Ten or more counts support this clonotype. The V and J genes are TRBV10-3 and TRBJ1-1, with no clear D. Trimming left V 6 bases short and J 0 bases short, with 11 bases between. The germline gives CDR1 ENHRY, CDR2 SYGVKD. The CDR3 consists of 14 residues. CDR3 nucleotides: TGTGCCATCAGGGGCGACACCATGAACACTGAAGCTTTCTTT. It is translated as CAIRGDTMNTEAFF.

This clonotype was seen at least ten times. This sequence joins TRBV7-9 and TRBJ2-1; D remains unclear. Germline V gene sequence: CDR1 SEHNR, CDR2 FQNEAQ (reference sequence). This CDR3 has 12 residues. V lost 5 bases and J lost 8, with 10 bases in between. Here the CDR3 DNA reads TGTGCCAGCAGCCAGATCCATGATGAGCAGTTCTTC. It yields the protein CASSQIHDEQFF.

The chain has TRBV24-1 and TRBJ2-1; D gene unclear. Germline V CDR1 and CDR2: KGHDR, SFDVKD. The CDR3 covers 12 residues. The germline V and J ends were trimmed by 1 base and 8 bases, with 5 bases remaining between them. The chain's CDR3 is CATSDLTDEQFF. DNA of the CDR3: TGTGCCACCAGTGATTTAACGGATGAGCAGTTCTTC.

The CDR3 region is CASTSTGRDHEQYF. The DNA for the CDR3 is TGTGCCAGCACCTCGACAGGGAGAGACCACGAGCAGTACTTC. The rearrangement uses TRBV28 and TRBJ2-7; TRBD1 agrees at 7 bases. V was clipped by 7 bases and J by 5 bases; unmatched bases: 11. CDR1 is MDHEN, CDR2 SYDVKM, per germline. This CDR3 spans 14 amino acids.

Here the CDR3 reads CASSLAHTTYEQYF. The DNA for the CDR3 is TGTGCCAGCAGCTTAGCTCACACCACCTACGAGCAGTACTTC. V usage is TRBV7-2 and J usage is TRBJ2-7; no firm D call. Trimming stripped 0 bases from V and 2 bases from J, with 8 bases between. Per germline, CDR1 SGHTA and CDR2 FQGNSA. The length of the CDR3 is 14 residues. Supplemented by reference TRBV7-2 and TRBJ2-7, the full variable domain reads GAGVSQSPSNKVTEKGKDVELRCDPISGHTALYWYRQSLGQGLEFLIYFQGNSAPDKSGLPSDRFSAERTGGSVSTLTIQRTQQEDSAVYLCASSLAHTTYEQYFGPGTRLTVT.

This clonotype was seen repeatedly, ten times or more. CDR3 sequence reads: CASSRTDSSTGELFF. CDR3 coding DNA: TGTGCCAGCAGCCGCACGGACTCTTCCACCGGGGAGCTGTTTTTT. This chain links TRBV11-2 with TRBJ2-2; a weak D match, TRBD2 (5 bases). The CDR3 runs to 15 residues. V was clipped by 5 bases and J by 4 bases, with 14 bases between them. In germline, CDR1 is SGHAT, CDR2 FQNNGV.

The V gene is TRBV6-6, the J gene TRBJ1-1, with D possibly being TRBD1 (5 bases). V was shortened by 5 bases and J by 1 base, with 14 bases between the two germline ends. The CDR3 length is 15 residues. The V gene's germline CDR1 is MNHNY and CDR2 SVGAGI (reference sequence). The CDR3 loop is CASSPRQRGNTEAFF. The CDR3 DNA follows: TGTGCCAGCAGTCCCCGACAGAGGGGGAACACTGAAGCTTTCTTT.